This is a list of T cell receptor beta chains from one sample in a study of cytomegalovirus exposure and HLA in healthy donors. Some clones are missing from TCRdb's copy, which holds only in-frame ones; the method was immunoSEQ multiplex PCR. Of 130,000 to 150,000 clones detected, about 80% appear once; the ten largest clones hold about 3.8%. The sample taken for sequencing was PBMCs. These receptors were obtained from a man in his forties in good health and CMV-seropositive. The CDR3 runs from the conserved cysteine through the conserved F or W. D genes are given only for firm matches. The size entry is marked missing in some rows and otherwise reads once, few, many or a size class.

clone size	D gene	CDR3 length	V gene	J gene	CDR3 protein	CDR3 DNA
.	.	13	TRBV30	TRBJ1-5	CAWSGVSTGPQHF	TGTGCCTGGAGTGGGGTCAGCACGGGGCCCCAGCATTTT
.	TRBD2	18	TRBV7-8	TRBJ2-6	CASSSGTSGRPGANVLTF	TGTGCCAGCAGCTCTGGGACTAGCGGGAGACCTGGGGCCAACGTCCTGACTTTC
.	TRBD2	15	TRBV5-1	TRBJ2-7	CASSFGLAGGPGQYF	TGCGCCAGCAGCTTCGGACTAGCGGGAGGGCCCGGGCAGTACTTC
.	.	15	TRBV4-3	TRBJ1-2	CASSQDLRPLYGYTF	TGCGCCAGCAGCCAAGATCTGAGGCCACTCTATGGCTACACCTTC
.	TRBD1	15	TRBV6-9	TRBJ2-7	CASSYSGTGAGEQYF	TGTGCCAGCAGCTATTCGGGGACAGGGGCGGGCGAGCAGTACTTC
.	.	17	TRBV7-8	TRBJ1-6	CASSPSQGYLPNSPLHF	TGTGCCAGCAGCCCTAGTCAGGGGTATCTACCCAATTCACCCCTCCACTTT
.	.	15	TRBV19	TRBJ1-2	CASSVLDKANYGYTF	.
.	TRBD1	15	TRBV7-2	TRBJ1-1	CASSLSNRGNTEAFF	TGTGCCAGCAGCTTATCAAACAGGGGGAACACTGAAGCTTTCTTT
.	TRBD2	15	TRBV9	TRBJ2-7	CASSSGLAGPRKQYF	TGTGCCAGCAGCTCGGGACTAGCGGGGCCCCGTAAGCAGTACTTC
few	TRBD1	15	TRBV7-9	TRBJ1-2	CASSSFGTGSDGYTF	TGTGCCAGCAGCTCCTTTGGGACAGGGTCGGATGGCTACACCTTC
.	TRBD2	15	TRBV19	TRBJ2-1	CASSISSGIRNGQFF	TGTGCCAGTAGCATCTCTAGCGGGATCCGCAATGGGCAGTTCTTC
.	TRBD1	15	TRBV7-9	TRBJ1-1	CASSSHRDRGTEAFF	TGTGCCAGCAGCTCCCACCGGGACAGGGGCACTGAAGCTTTCTTT
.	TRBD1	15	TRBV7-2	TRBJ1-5	CASSLWTGAEQPQHF	TGTGCCAGCAGCTTATGGACAGGGGCCGAGCAGCCCCAGCATTTT
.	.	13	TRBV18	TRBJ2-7	CASTRAGDYEQYF	TGTGCCAGCACTAGGGCCGGGGATTACGAGCAGTACTTC
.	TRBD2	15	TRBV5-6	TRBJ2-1	CASSLAAGTYNEQFF	TGTGCCAGCAGCTTGGCAGCGGGAACCTACAATGAGCAGTTCTTC
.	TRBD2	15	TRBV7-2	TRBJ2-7	CASSWETSGSRGQYF	TGTGCCAGCAGCTGGGAGACTAGCGGTTCCAGGGGGCAGTACTTC
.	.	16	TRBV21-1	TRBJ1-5	CASPRTPGDSNQPQHF	TGTGCCAGCCCCAGGACCCCCGGGGATAGCAATCAGCCCCAGCATTTT
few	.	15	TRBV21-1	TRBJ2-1	CASSKPSGGSNEQFF	TGTGCCAGCAGCAAACCTTCGGGAGGGTCCAATGAGCAGTTCTTC
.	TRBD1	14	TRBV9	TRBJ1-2	CASSTGTGDYGYTF	TGTGCCAGCAGCACAGGGACAGGGGACTATGGCTACACCTTC
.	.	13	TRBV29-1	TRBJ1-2	CSAADTANYGYTF	TGCAGCGCCGCGGACACCGCCAACTATGGCTACACCTTC
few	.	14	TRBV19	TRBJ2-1	CASSIAPINNEQFF	TGTGCCAGTAGTATAGCCCCTATCAACAATGAGCAGTTCTTC
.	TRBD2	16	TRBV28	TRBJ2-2	CASSLLAGVSTGELFF	TGTGCCAGCAGTTTACTAGCGGGAGTGAGCACCGGGGAGCTGTTTTTT
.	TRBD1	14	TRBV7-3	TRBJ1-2	CASSSTPGGEGYTF	TGTGCCAGCAGCTCAACCCCAGGGGGCGAGGGCTACACCTTC
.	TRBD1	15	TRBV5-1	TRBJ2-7	CASSLAQGAAYEQYF	TGCGCCAGCAGCTTGGCCCAGGGGGCCGCCTACGAGCAGTACTTC
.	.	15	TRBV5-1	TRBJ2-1	CASSLGRGKEDEQFF	TGCGCCAGCAGCTTGGGGCGGGGTAAGGAGGATGAGCAGTTCTTC
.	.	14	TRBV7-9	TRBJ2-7	CSSSLGLGEYEQYF	TGTTCCAGCAGCTTAGGGTTAGGGGAATACGAGCAGTACTTC
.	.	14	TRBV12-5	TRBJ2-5	CASGFGASSGTQYF	TGTGCTAGTGGTTTTGGGGCATCCTCTGGGACCCAGTACTTC
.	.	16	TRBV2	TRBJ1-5	CASKWGPRDGYQPQHF	TGTGCCAGCAAGTGGGGGCCGAGGGATGGGTATCAGCCCCAGCATTTT
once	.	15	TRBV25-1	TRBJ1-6	CASSGEFGKNSPLHF	TGTGCCAGCAGTGGGGAGTTTGGGAAAAATTCACCCCTCCACTTT
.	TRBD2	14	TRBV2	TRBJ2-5	CASSRLAGQETQYF	TGTGCCAGCAGCAGACTAGCGGGACAAGAGACCCAGTACTTC
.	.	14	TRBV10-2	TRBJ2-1	CASNPRSSYNEQFF	TGCGCCAGCAATCCCCGGAGCTCCTACAATGAGCAGTTCTTC
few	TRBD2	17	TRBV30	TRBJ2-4	CAWSRGLAGVAKNIQYF	TGTGCCTGGAGCAGGGGACTAGCGGGAGTAGCCAAAAACATTCAGTACTTC
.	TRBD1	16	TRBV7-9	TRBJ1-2	CASSLGGGDRSYGYTF	TGTGCCAGCAGCTTAGGAGGGGGGGACAGGAGCTATGGCTACACCTTC
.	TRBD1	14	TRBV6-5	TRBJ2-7	CASSRDRGRLEQYF	TGTGCCAGCAGTAGGGACAGGGGCCGCCTCGAGCAGTACTTC
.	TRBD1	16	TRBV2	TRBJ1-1	CASSEWGDIRGPEAFF	TGTGCCAGCAGTGAATGGGGGGATATCAGGGGGCCTGAAGCTTTCTTT
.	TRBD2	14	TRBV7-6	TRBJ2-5	CASSHPTGGETQYF	TGTGCCAGCAGCCACCCTACGGGGGGAGAGACCCAGTACTTC
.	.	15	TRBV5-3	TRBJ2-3	CARSRVTGATDTQYF	TGTGCCAGAAGCCGCGTGACAGGTGCCACAGATACGCAGTATTTT
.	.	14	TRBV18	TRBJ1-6	CASLRGQINSPLHF	TGTGCCAGCCTGAGGGGACAAATTAATTCACCCCTCCACTTT
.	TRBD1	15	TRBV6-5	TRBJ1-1	CASSTGAGGRTEAFF	TGTGCCAGTTCTACCGGGGCAGGGGGACGCACTGAAGCTTTCTTT
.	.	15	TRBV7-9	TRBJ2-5	CSSSLEGAGWETQYF	TGTTCCAGCAGCCTGGAGGGGGCCGGATGGGAGACCCAGTACTTC
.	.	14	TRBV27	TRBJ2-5	CASSLSTVRETQYF	TGTGCCAGCAGTTTATCTACAGTAAGAGAGACCCAGTACTTC
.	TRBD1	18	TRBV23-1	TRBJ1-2	CASSSCPGQGRFIYGYTF	TGCGCCAGCAGCTCGTGTCCCGGACAGGGGAGGTTCATCTATGGCTACACCTTC
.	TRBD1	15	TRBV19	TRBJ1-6	CASSYQGQSFSPLHF	TGTGCCAGTAGTTACCAGGGACAGAGTTTTTCACCCCTCCACTTT
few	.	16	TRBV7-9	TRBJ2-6	CASSFRASSGANVLTF	TGTGCCAGCAGCTTCAGGGCCAGCTCTGGGGCCAACGTCCTGACTTTC
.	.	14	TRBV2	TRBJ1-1	CASSDLTRDTEAFF	TGTGCCAGCAGTGACCTGACCCGGGACACTGAAGCTTTCTTT
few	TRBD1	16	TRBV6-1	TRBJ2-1	CASSGPTGGFYNEQFF	TGTGCCAGCAGTGGTCCGACAGGGGGCTTCTACAATGAGCAGTTCTTC
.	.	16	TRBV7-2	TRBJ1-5	CASSLSLTSREQPQHF	TGTGCCAGCAGCCTTTCCTTGACTAGTCGGGAACAGCCCCAGCATTTT
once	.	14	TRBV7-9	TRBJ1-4	CASSLGRRGEKLFF	TGTGCCAGCAGCTTAGGTAGGCGGGGAGAAAAACTGTTTTTT